This entry lists 25 T cell receptor beta chains sequenced from one sample in a study of vaccination and CD4 T cells after COVID-19 (dated by TCRdb to 2021 to 2024). Receptor libraries were prepared by PCR. This sample was sequenced with an Illumina iSeq 100. DNA from cultured CD4+ T cells was subjected to TCR sequencing with the Oncomine TCR Beta short-read assay at the Johns Hopkins FTIC core. Through fastp at Q25 and MiXCR, TCRdb rebuilt clones from the public reads, retaining in-frame beta chains. Entries are consolidated by CDR3 protein sequence, retaining the most common genes and DNA. For this sample there are more than 20,000 distinct CDR3 sequences; approximately 42% appear just once. The top ten clones comprise around 9% of the sample. Sample time point, as interpreted from the label and publication: late sampling 161 to 241 days after vaccination in three convalescent patients. The treatment or condition label here, explained by the study, means: roughly 11-day PBMC culture with coronavirus spike peptide pools or control peptides (ViraFEST assay).

The antigens for these receptors are not known. Here the sequenced sample was CD4+ T cells from blood, cultured in vitro, taken about 7 months after SARS-CoV-2 vaccination. Source of these receptors: a human donor who had recovered from COVID-19.

This clonotype was seen a few times. The chain carries TRBV20-1 and TRBJ2-7; TRBD2 aligns across 12 bases. This CDR3 has 19 amino acids. V was pared by 1 base and J by 4 bases, with 17 bases of the junction left unmatched. Germline lookup yields CDR1 DFQATT and CDR2 SNEGSKA (reference sequence). The CDR3 spells CSARARYDGLAGFKYEQYF. In DNA form, the CDR3 reads TGCAGTGCTAGAGCACGCTACGATGGACTAGCGGGATTTAAGTACGAGCAGTACTTC.

The chain is built from TRBV11-2 and TRBJ2-5; maybe TRBD1 (6 bases). Germline V gene data show CDR1 as SGHAT and CDR2 as FQNNGV. This CDR3 is 12 amino acids long. Trimming removed 6 bases at V and 3 bases at J, with 8 bases between. As DNA, the CDR3 is TGTGCCAGCAGTCGGACAGAAGAGACCCAGTACTTC. This translates into CASSRTEETQYF.

This clonotype showed up just a few times. This sequence joins TRBV7-2 and TRBJ2-5; TRBD1 might be the D (5 bases). Germline V CDR1 and CDR2: SGHTA, FQGNSA. V was cut by 2 bases and J by 7 bases, with 20 bases left in between. This CDR3 contains 16 residues. The CDR3, as DNA: TGTGCCAGCAGCTTAAGGTTCAGGGTGGGTCTGTTGACCCAGTACTTC. Its translation: CASSLRFRVGLLTQYF. Filled out from reference TRBV7-2 and TRBJ2-5, the complete variable domain reads GAGVSQSPSNKVTEKGKDVELRCDPISGHTALYWYRQSLGQGLEFLIYFQGNSAPDKSGLPSDRFSAERTGGSVSTLTIQRTQQEDSAVYLCASSLRFRVGLLTQYFGPGTRLLVL.

The rearrangement uses TRBV20-1 and TRBJ2-2, with D perhaps matching TRBD2 (6 bases). The CDR3 spans 13 residues. Germline CDR1 and CDR2: DFQATT and SNEGSKA (reference sequence). The V end lost 6 bases, the J end lost 6 bases, and 14 bases lay between the germline ends. CDR3 loop: CSAPGLSPGELFF. CDR3 DNA: TGCAGTGCCCCGGGACTTAGCCCCGGGGAGCTGTTTTTT.

V usage is TRBV27 and J usage is TRBJ2-1, with D tentatively TRBD1 (5 bases). V shed 3 bases and J shed 7 bases, with 10 bases lying between them. The CDR3 runs to 13 residues. Germline values: CDR1 MNHEY, CDR2 SMNVEV (reference sequence). The CDR3 loop is CASSFRRENEQFF. In nucleotides, the CDR3 is TGTGCCAGCAGTTTTCGCAGGGAAAATGAGCAGTTCTTC.

This clonotype occurred a few times. The chain uses TRBV7-9 and TRBJ2-5; tentatively, D is TRBD1 (5 bases). The germline gives CDR1 SEHNR, CDR2 FQNEAQ (reference sequence). CDR3 size: 14 residues. V was cut by 1 base and J by 5 bases, with 11 bases left in between. DNA of the CDR3: TGTGCCAGCAGCTTAGTTCAGGGCTTGGAGACCCAGTACTTC. Its translation: CASSLVQGLETQYF.

The V call is TRBV20-1, the J call TRBJ2-1, with D possibly TRBD2 on 5 matching bases. Trimming shortened V by 3 bases and J by 5 bases, and 14 bases separated the two germline ends. CDR1 DFQATT and CDR2 SNEGSKA come from the germline V gene (reference sequence). The CDR3 loop spans 14 amino acids. The CDR3 reads CSASPDSRNNEQFF. The CDR3 coding sequence is TGCAGTGCTAGCCCGGACTCTAGAAACAATGAGCAGTTCTTC.

V gene TRBV20-1 combines with J gene TRBJ1-1; D unclear. This CDR3 spans 11 amino acids. V lost 3 bases, J lost 1 base, and 3 bases lay in between. CDR1 is DFQATT, CDR2 SNEGSKA, per germline (reference sequence). CDR3 sequence reads: CSASWNTEAFF. The CDR3 coding sequence is TGCAGTGCTAGCTGGAACACTGAAGCTTTCTTT.

The table lists this clonotype with a few counts. The CDR3 is CAISPGAEAFF. CDR3 bases: TGTGCCATCAGCCCTGGGGCGGAAGCTTTCTTT. V gene TRBV10-3 combines with J gene TRBJ1-1; TRBD1 is a possible D gene (5 bases). V dropped 6 bases and J dropped 8 bases, with 10 bases sitting between them. The V gene's germline CDR1 is ENHRY and CDR2 SYGVKD. CDR3 size: 11 residues.

V gene TRBV6-5 combines with J gene TRBJ2-7; perhaps D is TRBD1 or TRBD2 (5 bases each). Germline V gives CDR1 MNHEY, CDR2 SVGAGI. The CDR3 runs 17 residues. Trimming shortened V by 1 base and J by 2 bases, and 18 bases separated the two germline ends. This chain's CDR3 is CASSYLTPRDGAYEQYF. In DNA, the CDR3 is TGTGCCAGCAGTTACTTAACGCCCCGGGACGGTGCCTACGAGCAGTACTTC.

This clonotype occurred a few times. This chain connects TRBV4-2 to TRBJ2-5, with 11 bases fitting TRBD1. Trimming cost V 2 bases and J 4 bases; bases outside gene matches: 9. The CDR3 spans 17 residues. Per the germline V gene, CDR1 is LGHNA and CDR2 is YNFKEQ. CDR3 bases: TGTGCCAGCAGCCAAAAGGGCCCGGGACAGGGGGGAGAGACCCAGTACTTC. It is translated as CASSQKGPGQGGETQYF.

The chain has TRBV20-1 and TRBJ2-1, with 13 bases lining up with TRBD2. The length of the CDR3 is 15 residues. From germline, CDR1 is DFQATT and CDR2 SNEGSKA (reference sequence). V was clipped by 5 bases and J by 7 bases; unmatched bases: 8. CDR3 DNA sequence: TGCAGTGCTTTACTAGCGGGAGGGCCAGGGAATGAGCAGTTCTTC. Protein sequence: CSALLAGGPGNEQFF.

This chain links TRBV28 with TRBJ2-7, with D possibly matching TRBD1 (7 bases). CDR1 is MDHEN and CDR2 is SYDVKM in the germline V gene. CDR3 size: 15 residues. The V end lost 6 bases, the J end lost 3 bases, and 18 bases lay between the germline ends. The CDR3 nucleotides are TGTGCCAGCAGGCAGGGGGGAACTACCCACTACGAGCAGTACTTC. Amino acids: CASRQGGTTHYEQYF.

V gene TRBV20-1 combines with J gene TRBJ2-7; D gene unclear. The CDR3 is made up of 14 amino acids. The germline V gene has CDR1 DFQATT and CDR2 SNEGSKA (reference sequence). V lost 3 bases and J 0 bases, leaving 12 bases between the germline ends. The CDR3 spells CSASGWPFSYEQYF. The CDR3 DNA sequence: TGCAGTGCTAGCGGGTGGCCCTTCTCCTACGAGCAGTACTTC.

This clonotype was counted between two and nine times. The chain uses TRBV6-5 and TRBJ1-2; 7 bases map to TRBD1. V lost 4 bases and J lost 0; bases outside the gene matches: 8. Germline V lookup: CDR1 MNHEY, CDR2 SVGAGI. This CDR3 has 16 residues. The CDR3 DNA is TGTGCCAGCAGTTTCGCCGGGGACAGAGCTAACTATGGCTACACCTTC. Amino acid sequence: CASSFAGDRANYGYTF.

The rearrangement joins TRBV7-2 to TRBJ2-3; D not resolved. The CDR3 has 15 residues. The germline CDR1 and CDR2 sequences are SGHTA and FQGNSA. The V end was cut by 5 bases, the J end by 0 bases, with 12 bases between. The CDR3 loop reads CASSQGLSSTDTQYF. As DNA, the CDR3 is TGTGCCAGCAGCCAAGGTTTATCTAGCACAGATACGCAGTATTTT.

This chain links TRBV20-1 with TRBJ2-5; D is undetermined. The CDR3 covers 11 residues. Between the trimmed V and J ends, which lost 3 bases and 2 bases, there was a span of 4 bases. Looked up from germline, CDR1 is DFQATT and CDR2 is SNEGSKA (reference sequence). DNA of the CDR3: TGCAGTGCTAGTTTTCAAGAGACCCAGTACTTC. This gives the protein CSASFQETQYF.

The rearrangement uses TRBV28 and TRBJ2-3; 7 positions agree with TRBD1. V shed 7 bases and J 4 bases; nucleotides not matched to a gene: 8. The CDR3 is 14 residues long. Germline loops: CDR1 MDHEN, CDR2 SYDVKM. As DNA, the CDR3 is TGTGCCAGCAAAATGACAGGGCCGGCAGATACGCAGTATTTT. Its translation is CASKMTGPADTQYF.

The chain links TRBV28 to TRBJ1-5; 9 bases are a match to TRBD1. The CDR3 consists of 14 residues. The junction had 5 bases not matched to a gene; V was cut back by 5 bases and J by 6 bases. From germline, CDR1 is MDHEN and CDR2 SYDVKM. CDR3 nucleotide sequence: TGTGCCAGCAGTCCGGACAGGGGAATTCAGCCCCAGCATTTT. Translation: CASSPDRGIQPQHF.

The chain carries TRBV20-1 and TRBJ1-2, with D possibly matching TRBD1 (6 bases). The length of the CDR3 is 16 residues. V lost 4 bases and J lost 5, with 23 bases in between. The V gene's germline CDR1 is DFQATT and CDR2 SNEGSKA (reference sequence). This CDR3 is CSAKFPGARVSYGYTF. CDR3 sequence (DNA): TGCAGTGCTAAGTTTCCGGGGGCGCGCGTTTCATATGGCTACACCTTC.

The chain has TRBV6-1 and TRBJ2-1; D is undetermined. V lost 8 bases and J 0 bases, leaving 11 bases between the germline ends. The CDR3 is 14 amino acids. In germline, CDR1 is MNHNS, CDR2 SASEGT. The CDR3 sequence: CASGWRSSYNEQFF. DNA for the CDR3: TGTGCCAGCGGGTGGCGGAGCTCCTACAATGAGCAGTTCTTC.

The rearrangement joins TRBV18 to TRBJ1-2; 8 bases are a match to TRBD1. The CDR3 extends over 14 amino acids. Germline V gene lookup returns CDR1 KGHSH and CDR2 LQKENI. V gave up 2 bases and J gave up 5 bases; unmatched junction bases: 4. The CDR3 DNA follows: TGTGCCAGCTCACCAGGACAGGGAGAGTATGGCTACACCTTC. Its translation is CASSPGQGEYGYTF.

This clonotype showed up just a few times. J is TRBJ2-1 and V is TRBV20-1; 12 bases line up with TRBD2. The V segment lost 2 bases and the J segment 14 bases; nucleotides outside the gene matches: 7. This CDR3 has 13 residues. Germline loops: CDR1 DFQATT, CDR2 SNEGSKA (reference sequence). The CDR3 sequence: CSARLAGGPGEFF. CDR3 bases: TGCAGTGCTAGACTAGCGGGAGGGCCCGGGGAGTTCTTC.

J is TRBJ2-5 and V is TRBV7-2; the match to TRBD1 covers 9 bases. The CDR3 has 15 amino acids. From germline, CDR1 is SGHTA and CDR2 FQGNSA. V lost 3 bases, J lost 1 base, and 3 bases stayed unmatched. The CDR3 loop reads CASSFDRGSQETQYF. In DNA, the CDR3 is TGTGCCAGCAGCTTTGACAGGGGGTCCCAAGAGACCCAGTACTTC.

The chain recombines TRBV20-1 with TRBJ2-1; D ambiguous. CDR3 length equals 15 residues. Germline CDR1 is DFQATT and CDR2 is SNEGSKA (reference sequence). Trimming shortened V by 2 bases and J by 0 bases, and 11 bases separated the two germline ends. CDR3 sequence: CSARLSSRSYNEQFF. The CDR3 DNA reads as TGCAGTGCTAGACTGAGTTCACGCTCCTACAATGAGCAGTTCTTC.